The sequence of this TCR beta chain was determined in a study of blood T cell repertoires in COVID-19. Libraries were prepared by immunoSEQ multiplex PCR; TCRdb keeps only in-frame clonotypes and omits some of them. This sample has fewer than 100,000 clones, with 80% to 95% found just once. This clone was detected once. V shed 1 base, J shed 4 bases, and the junction held 1 base outside the gene matches. The CDR3 runs to 13 residues. The V gene's germline CDR1 is SGHAT and CDR2 FQNNGV. The sequence came from a woman of 80 years or more with acute or convalescent COVID-19. V and J are TRBV11-2 and TRBJ2-7; 7 nucleotides line up with TRBD2. Sequencing was done on a sample of peripheral blood. CDR3 amino acids: CASSLVGGYEQYF. CDR3 sequence (DNA): TGTGCCAGCAGCTTAGTGGGGGGGTACGAGCAGTACTTC.